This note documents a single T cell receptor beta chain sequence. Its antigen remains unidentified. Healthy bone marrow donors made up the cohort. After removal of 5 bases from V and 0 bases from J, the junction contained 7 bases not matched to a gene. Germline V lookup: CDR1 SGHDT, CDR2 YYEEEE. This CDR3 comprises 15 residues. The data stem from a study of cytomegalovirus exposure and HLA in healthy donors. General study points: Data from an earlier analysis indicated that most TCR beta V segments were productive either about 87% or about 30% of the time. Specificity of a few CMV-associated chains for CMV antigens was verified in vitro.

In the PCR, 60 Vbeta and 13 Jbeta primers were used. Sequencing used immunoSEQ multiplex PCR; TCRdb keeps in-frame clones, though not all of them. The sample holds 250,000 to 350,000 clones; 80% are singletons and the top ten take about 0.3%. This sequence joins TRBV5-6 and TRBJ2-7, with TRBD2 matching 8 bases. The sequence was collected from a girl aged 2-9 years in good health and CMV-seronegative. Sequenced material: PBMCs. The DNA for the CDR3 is TGTGCCAGCAGGGTGAATAGCGGGAACTCCTACGAGCAGTACTTC. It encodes CASRVNSGNSYEQYF.